This is a list of T cell receptor beta chains from one sample in a study of technical replicates of blood from a handful of donors. Assay used: immunoSEQ multiplex PCR; TCRdb lists only in-frame clones, some missing. The sample consists of approximately 81,000 clones, 70% to 90% of them appearing once. Material for sequencing was PBMCs. The receptors originated from a human donor in good health. Some clones in this sample may be carry-over from other donors' samples. Each CDR3 is given with its conserved first and last residue. D genes are given only for firm matches. Size tells how often a clone was seen (once, few, many) or the class of an expanded clone, and some rows leave it out.

clone_size	v_call	d_call	j_call	cdr3_nt	cdr3_aa
.	TRBV7-8	.	TRBJ2-7	TGTGCCAGCAGCTTAGCGGGTCGTCGGGGCGAGCAGTACTTC	CASSLAGRRGEQYF
.	TRBV7-9	.	TRBJ1-1	TGTGCCAGCAGCTTTAGCAACACTGAAGCTTTCTTT	CASSFSNTEAFF
.	TRBV2	.	TRBJ2-2	TGTGCCAGCAGTGAACTACCACCAAACACCGGGGAGCTGTTTTTT	CASSELPPNTGELFF
.	TRBV5-1	TRBD2	TRBJ2-1	TGCGCCAGCAGCTTGGAGGTCGGGGGGGTCCCCTACTCCTACAATGAGCAGTTCTTC	CASSLEVGGVPYSYNEQFF
.	TRBV4-1	.	TRBJ1-2	TGCGCCAGCAGCCCGGAGAGAAACTATGGCTACACCTTC	CASSPERNYGYTF
.	TRBV6-1	TRBD1	TRBJ2-7	TGTGCCAGCAGTGAGACATTTACAGGGGGCTTGGACGAGCAGTACTTC	CASSETFTGGLDEQYF
.	TRBV6-6	.	TRBJ1-2	TGTGCCAGCAGTTATGGACAGAACTATGGCTACACCTTC	CASSYGQNYGYTF
.	TRBV18	TRBD2	TRBJ2-3	TGTGCCAGCTCACCACAGACTAGCGGGACAGATACGCAGTATTTT	CASSPQTSGTDTQYF
.	TRBV7-2	TRBD1	TRBJ1-3	TGTGCCAGCAGCTCGGGACAGGGGAACACCATATATTTT	CASSSGQGNTIYF
.	TRBV7-2	.	TRBJ1-6	TGTGCCAGCACCTCCCAACAGTGGGGCTGGCCCCTCCACTTT	CASTSQQWGWPLHF
.	TRBV30	TRBD1	TRBJ1-6	TGTGCCTGGATCGGGACAGGGAGTTTAACCCTCCACTTT	CAWIGTGSLTLHF
.	TRBV6-5	.	TRBJ2-3	TGTGCCAGCAGCCCGTCGGGATTACACACAGATACGCAGTATTTT	CASSPSGLHTDTQYF
.	TRBV29-1	.	TRBJ1-2	TGCAGCGTTGATGGCGGCATCTATGGCTACACCTTC	CSVDGGIYGYTF
.	TRBV4-3	.	TRBJ2-3	TGCGCCAGCAGCCAAGTTCGACTCACAGATACGCAGTATTTT	CASSQVRLTDTQYF
.	TRBV9	TRBD2	TRBJ2-3	TGTGCCAGCAGCGTAGTTGGGCGGGGGGGCCGAGATACGCAGTATTTT	CASSVVGRGGRDTQYF
.	TRBV7-6	.	TRBJ2-3	TGTGCCAGCAGCTCGCTTACCGTAACAGGGTTGAGCACAGATACGCAGTATTTT	CASSSLTVTGLSTDTQYF
.	TRBV4-2	TRBD1	TRBJ2-5	TGTGCCAGCAGCCAAGATCGACAGGGGGCATTAGAGACCCAGTACTTC	CASSQDRQGALETQYF
.	TRBV6-5	TRBD2	TRBJ2-7	TGTGCCAGCAGTTACTTTGCGGGGGGCGATTACGAGCAGTACTTC	CASSYFAGGDYEQYF
few	TRBV4-3	TRBD1	TRBJ1-6	TGCGCCAGCAGGGCAGACAGGGCAAGGAATTCACCCCTCCACTTT	CASRADRARNSPLHF
few	TRBV7-6	.	TRBJ2-2	TGTGCCAGCAGCCCAGACAGATACACCGGGGAGCTGTTTTTT	CASSPDRYTGELFF
.	TRBV5-1	.	TRBJ1-4	TGCGCCAGCAGCTTGAAGGGGACGGGGGGGCCGGAAAAACTGTTTTTT	CASSLKGTGGPEKLFF
.	TRBV19	.	TRBJ2-5	TGTGCCAGTAGTACTGGTAGATTTCAAGAGACCCAGTACTTC	CASSTGRFQETQYF
.	TRBV5-1	TRBD1	TRBJ1-6	TGCGCCAGCAGCTTGGGACAGGGGGCCCCCACGCCCCTCCACTTT	CASSLGQGAPTPLHF
.	TRBV7-2	.	TRBJ2-1	TGTGCCAGCAGCCCTGGGTTAGCGCGACAAAATGAGCAGTTCTTC	CASSPGLARQNEQFF
.	TRBV7-6	TRBD1	TRBJ2-7	TGTGCCAGCAGCTTTGACAGGGGAGTACACGAGCAGTACTTC	CASSFDRGVHEQYF
.	TRBV10-3	TRBD1	TRBJ2-5	TGTGCCATCAGTAGGGACAGGGAACCAGGGGAGACCCAGTACTTC	CAISRDREPGETQYF
few	TRBV6-5	TRBD1	TRBJ1-1	TGTGCCAGTACTTACAGGGGGGGGGCCGACACTGAAGCTTTCTTT	CASTYRGGADTEAFF
.	TRBV5-5	.	TRBJ1-2	TGTGCCAGCAGCTTGCAGGGTTGGGGCTACACCTTC	CASSLQGWGYTF